This T cell receptor beta chain was identified in a study of metastatic and nonmetastatic thyroid tumors. Overall study: Repertoire data that came from the blood and tumor or nodule tissue of malignant and benign thyroid patients were compared.

Per the authors' pipeline: It was from CDR3 differences across clinicopathological groups that a distant-metastasis classifier for papillary thyroid cancer was built. Using MiXCR, TCRdb re-called clones from the PCR reads. These V and J calls rely on TCRdb rather than the paper's analysis. The top ten hold 11% of the sample, which has 6,000 or so clones, roughly a sixth seen once. Patients underwent thyroid surgery, and none had received any treatment before it. As to this clone: The antigen is not known.

This CDR3 has 19 amino acids. Germline V CDR1 and CDR2: MNHEY, SVGEGT. The ends were cut back, 2 bases at V and 9 bases at J, with 29 bases in the middle. Study findings and constraints: The reported finding was significantly higher TCR beta diversity in malignant thyroid tumors relative to benign nodules, in blood and tumor.

The J gene is TRBJ1-5, the V gene TRBV6-2 or TRBV6-3; weak D call: TRBD1 (6 bases). Specimen: tumor tissue. This sequence originates from a male donor with papillary thyroid cancer or a benign thyroid nodule (not recorded which). Some clones in this sample may be carry-over from other donors' samples. Here the CDR3 reads CASSYEQGGLDPRARPQHF. CDR3 coding DNA: TGTGCCAGCAGTTACGAACAGGGCGGCTTAGATCCAAGGGCACGGCCCCAGCATTTT.